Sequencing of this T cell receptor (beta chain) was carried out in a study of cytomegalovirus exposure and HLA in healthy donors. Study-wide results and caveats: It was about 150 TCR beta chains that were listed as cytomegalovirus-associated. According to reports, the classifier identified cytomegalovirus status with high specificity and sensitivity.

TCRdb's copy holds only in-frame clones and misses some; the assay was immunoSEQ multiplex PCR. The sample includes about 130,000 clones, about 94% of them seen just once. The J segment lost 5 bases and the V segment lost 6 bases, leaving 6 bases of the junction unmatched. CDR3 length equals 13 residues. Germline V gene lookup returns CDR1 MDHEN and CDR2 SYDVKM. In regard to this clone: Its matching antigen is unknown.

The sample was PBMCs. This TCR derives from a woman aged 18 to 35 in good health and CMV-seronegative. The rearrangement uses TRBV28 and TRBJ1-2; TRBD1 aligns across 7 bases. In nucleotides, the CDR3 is TGTGCCAGCAGCCCCCCGGACAGGTATGGCTACACCTTC. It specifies CASSPPDRYGYTF.